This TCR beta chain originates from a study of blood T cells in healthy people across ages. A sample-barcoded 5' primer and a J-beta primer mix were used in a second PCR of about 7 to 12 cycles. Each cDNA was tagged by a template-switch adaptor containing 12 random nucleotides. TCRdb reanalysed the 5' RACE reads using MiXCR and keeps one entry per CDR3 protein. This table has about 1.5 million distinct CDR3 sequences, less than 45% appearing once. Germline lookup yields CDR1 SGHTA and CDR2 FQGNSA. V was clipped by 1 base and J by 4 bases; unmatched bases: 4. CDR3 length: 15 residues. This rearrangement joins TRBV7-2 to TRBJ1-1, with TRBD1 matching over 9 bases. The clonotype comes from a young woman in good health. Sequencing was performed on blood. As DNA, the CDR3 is TGTGCCAGCAGCTTAGGGGGGACAGGGAGCACTGAAGCTTTCTTT. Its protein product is CASSLGGTGSTEAFF.